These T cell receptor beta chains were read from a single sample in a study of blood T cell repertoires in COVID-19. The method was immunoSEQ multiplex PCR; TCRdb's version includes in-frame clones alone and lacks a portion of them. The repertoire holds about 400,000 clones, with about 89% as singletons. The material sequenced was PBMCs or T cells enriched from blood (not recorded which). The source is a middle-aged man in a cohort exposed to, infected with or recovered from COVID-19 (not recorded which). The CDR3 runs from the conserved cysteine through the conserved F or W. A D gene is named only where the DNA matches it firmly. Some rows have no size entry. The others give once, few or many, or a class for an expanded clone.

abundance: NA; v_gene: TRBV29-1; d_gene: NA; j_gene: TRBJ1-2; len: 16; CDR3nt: TGCAGCGTTGAGGGGCCCCGATTCCCCGTTAACTATGGCTACACCTTC; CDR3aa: CSVEGPRFPVNYGYTF
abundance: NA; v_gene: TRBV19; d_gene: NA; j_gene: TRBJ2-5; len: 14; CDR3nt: TGTGCCAGTAGTATTGGACAGCCTCGGGAGACCCAGTACTTC; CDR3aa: CASSIGQPRETQYF
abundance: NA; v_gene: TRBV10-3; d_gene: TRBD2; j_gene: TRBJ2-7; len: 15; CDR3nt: TGTGCCATCAGTGAGGTTAGCGGGAGTAGGTACGAGCAGTACTTC; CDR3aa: CAISEVSGSRYEQYF
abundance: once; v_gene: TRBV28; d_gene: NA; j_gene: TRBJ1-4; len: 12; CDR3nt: TGTGCCAGCAGAACAGTGAATGAAAAACTGTTTTTT; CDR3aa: CASRTVNEKLFF
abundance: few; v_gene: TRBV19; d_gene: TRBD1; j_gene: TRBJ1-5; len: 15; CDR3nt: TGTGCCACCTGGACAGGGAGTTTAGGAAATCAGCCCCAGCATTTT; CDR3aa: CATWTGSLGNQPQHF
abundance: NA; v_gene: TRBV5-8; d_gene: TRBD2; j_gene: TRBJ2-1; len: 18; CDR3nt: TGTGCCAGCAGCTTGGCTCTAGCGGGAGGTCCAACTTACAATGAGCAGTTCTTC; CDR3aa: CASSLALAGGPTYNEQFF
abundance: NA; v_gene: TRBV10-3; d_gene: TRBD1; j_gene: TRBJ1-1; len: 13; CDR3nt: TGTGCCATAAGCCGAGGGGGCGACGCTGAAGCTTTCTTT; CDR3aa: CAISRGGDAEAFF
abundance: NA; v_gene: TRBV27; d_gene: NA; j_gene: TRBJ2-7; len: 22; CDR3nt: TGTGCCAGCAGTTTGAGGGGGTTTGTAGCGGGTAACCGTGCACCCCAAACTTACGAGCAGTACTTC; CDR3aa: CASSLRGFVAGNRAPQTYEQYF
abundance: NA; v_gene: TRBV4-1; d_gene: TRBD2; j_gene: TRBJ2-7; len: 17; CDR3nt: TGCGCCAGCAGCCAAGGGACTAGCGGGAGGCCCTCCTACGAGCAGTACTTC; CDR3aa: CASSQGTSGRPSYEQYF
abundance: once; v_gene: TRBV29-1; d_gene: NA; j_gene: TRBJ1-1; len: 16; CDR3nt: TGCAGCGTTGCGGAGGGCGGCGGAGCTATGAACACTGAAGCTTTCTTT; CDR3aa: CSVAEGGGAMNTEAFF
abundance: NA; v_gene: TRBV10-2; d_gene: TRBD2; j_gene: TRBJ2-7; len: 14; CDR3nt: TGCGCCAGCAAGGTAGCGGGGATCTCCTACGAGCAGTACTTC; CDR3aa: CASKVAGISYEQYF
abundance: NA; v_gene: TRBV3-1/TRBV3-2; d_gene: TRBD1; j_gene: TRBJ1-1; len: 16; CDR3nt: TGTGCCAGCAGCCCTAGGACAGGGCGCATGAACACTGAAGCTTTCTTT; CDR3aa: CASSPRTGRMNTEAFF
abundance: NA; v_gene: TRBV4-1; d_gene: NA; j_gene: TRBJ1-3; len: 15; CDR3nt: TGCGCCAGCAGCCAAAAGGAGGGGCCTGGAAACACCATATATTTT; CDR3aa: CASSQKEGPGNTIYF
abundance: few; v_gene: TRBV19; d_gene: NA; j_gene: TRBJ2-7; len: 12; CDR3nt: TGTGCCAGTATTGCGAGGATCTACGAGCAGTACTTC; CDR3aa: CASIARIYEQYF
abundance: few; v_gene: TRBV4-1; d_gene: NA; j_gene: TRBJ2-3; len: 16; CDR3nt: TGCGCCAGCAGCCAAGTGAACTTGATGGTCACAGATACGCAGTATTTT; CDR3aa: CASSQVNLMVTDTQYF
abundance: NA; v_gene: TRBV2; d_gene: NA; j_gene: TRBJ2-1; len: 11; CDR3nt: TGTGCCAGCAGCAAGACAGGTGAGCAGTTCTTC; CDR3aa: CASSKTGEQFF
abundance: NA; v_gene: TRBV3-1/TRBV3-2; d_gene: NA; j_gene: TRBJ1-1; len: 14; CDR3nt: TGTGCCAGCAGCCAAGTTCCCAGGAACACTGAAGCTTTCTTT; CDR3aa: CASSQVPRNTEAFF
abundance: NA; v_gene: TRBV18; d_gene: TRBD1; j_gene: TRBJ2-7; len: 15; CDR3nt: TGTGCCAGCTCACCAGGACAGGGGAGGACCTACGAGCAGTACTTC; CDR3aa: CASSPGQGRTYEQYF
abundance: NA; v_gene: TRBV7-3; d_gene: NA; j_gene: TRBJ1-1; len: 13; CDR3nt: TGTGCCAGCAGTCAAACAAAGAACACTGAAGCTTTCTTT; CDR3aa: CASSQTKNTEAFF
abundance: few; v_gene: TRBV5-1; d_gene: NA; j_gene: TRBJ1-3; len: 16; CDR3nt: TGCGCCAGCAGCGGCGACAGTTTCAGCTCTGGAAACACCATATATTTT; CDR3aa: CASSGDSFSSGNTIYF
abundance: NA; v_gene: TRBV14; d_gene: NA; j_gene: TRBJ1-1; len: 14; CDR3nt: TGTGCCAGCAGTCCTCGGGGAGCTAACACTGAAGCTTTCTTT; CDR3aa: CASSPRGANTEAFF
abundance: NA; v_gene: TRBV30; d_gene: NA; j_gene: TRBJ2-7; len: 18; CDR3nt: TGTGCCTGGAGCACCCTCGGTGGGGCGAGCCTCTTAGGCTACGAGCAGTACTTC; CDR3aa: CAWSTLGGASLLGYEQYF
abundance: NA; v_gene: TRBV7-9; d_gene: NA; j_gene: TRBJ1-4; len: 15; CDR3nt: TGTGCCAGCACCTCCTCCGGGACAATCTATGAAAAACTGTTTTTT; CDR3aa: CASTSSGTIYEKLFF
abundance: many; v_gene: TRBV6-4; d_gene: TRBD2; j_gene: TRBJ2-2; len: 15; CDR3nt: TGTGCCAGCAGTGGGACTAGCGGGAACACCGGGGAGCTGTTTTTT; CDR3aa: CASSGTSGNTGELFF
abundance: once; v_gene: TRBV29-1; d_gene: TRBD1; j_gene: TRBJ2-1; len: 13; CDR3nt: TGCAGCCAACTAGAGGGGGCTTACAATGAGCAGTTCTTC; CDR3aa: CSQLEGAYNEQFF
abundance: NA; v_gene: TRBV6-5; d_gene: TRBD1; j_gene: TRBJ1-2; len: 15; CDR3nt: TGTGCCAGCAGTTACTCTCAGGGGGACAACTATGGCTACACCTTC; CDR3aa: CASSYSQGDNYGYTF
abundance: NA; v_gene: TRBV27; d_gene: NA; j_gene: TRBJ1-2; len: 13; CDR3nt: TGTGCCAGCAGCCCGGGCGGGGGGACCGGCTACACCTTC; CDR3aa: CASSPGGGTGYTF
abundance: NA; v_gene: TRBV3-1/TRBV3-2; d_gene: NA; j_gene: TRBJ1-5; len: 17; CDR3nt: TGTGCCAGCAGCCAAGCTTCTGGGGGCCGGGGTGGTCAGCCCCAGCATTTT; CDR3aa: CASSQASGGRGGQPQHF
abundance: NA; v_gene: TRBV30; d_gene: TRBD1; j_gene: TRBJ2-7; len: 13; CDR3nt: TGTGCCTGGTGCAGGGGGCCCTACTACGAGCAGTACTTC; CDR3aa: CAWCRGPYYEQYF
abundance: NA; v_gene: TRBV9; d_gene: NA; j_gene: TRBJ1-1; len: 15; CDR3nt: TGTGCCAGCAGCGTAGTAGGGTCAGGGGACACTGAAGCTTTCTTT; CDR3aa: CASSVVGSGDTEAFF
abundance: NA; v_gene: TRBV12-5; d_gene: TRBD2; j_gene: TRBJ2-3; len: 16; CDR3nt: TGTGCTAGTGGTTTGGGAACTAGCGAGAGGGGAGATACGCAGTATTTT; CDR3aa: CASGLGTSERGDTQYF
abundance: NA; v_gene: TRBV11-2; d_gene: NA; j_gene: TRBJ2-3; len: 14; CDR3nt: TGTGCCAGCAGAGGCCAGAAAGAGGCAGATACGCAGTATTTT; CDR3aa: CASRGQKEADTQYF
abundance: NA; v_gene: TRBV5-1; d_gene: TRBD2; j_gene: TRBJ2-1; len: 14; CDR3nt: TGCGCCAGCGCCATGGGACTAGCGGGAAATGAGCAGTTCTTC; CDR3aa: CASAMGLAGNEQFF
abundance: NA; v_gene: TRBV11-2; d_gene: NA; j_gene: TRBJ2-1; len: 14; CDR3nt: TGTGCCAGCAGCTTACTCGGGAGCTTCAATGAGCAGTTCTTC; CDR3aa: CASSLLGSFNEQFF
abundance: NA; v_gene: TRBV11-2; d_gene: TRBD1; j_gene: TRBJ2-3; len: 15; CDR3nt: TGTGCCAGCAGCGCGGGGACAGGACGGGCAGATACGCAGTATTTT; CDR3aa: CASSAGTGRADTQYF
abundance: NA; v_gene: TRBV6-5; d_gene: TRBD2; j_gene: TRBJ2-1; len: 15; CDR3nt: TGTGCCAGCAGTTACGGGACTAGCGGGAGTAATGAGCAGTTCTTC; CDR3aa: CASSYGTSGSNEQFF
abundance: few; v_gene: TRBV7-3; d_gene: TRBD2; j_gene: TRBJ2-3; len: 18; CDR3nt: TGTGCCAGCAGCCCGATTTTACTAGCGGGAGGAAGCCCAGATACGCAGTATTTT; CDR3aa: CASSPILLAGGSPDTQYF
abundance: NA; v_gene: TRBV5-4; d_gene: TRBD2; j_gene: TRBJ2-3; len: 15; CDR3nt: TGTGCCAGCAAACTAGCGGGAGGAAACACAGATACGCAGTATTTT; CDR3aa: CASKLAGGNTDTQYF
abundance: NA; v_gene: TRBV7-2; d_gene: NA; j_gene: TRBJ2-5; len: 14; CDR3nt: TGTGCCAGCAGCTTAGGCTTGCGGAGGGAGACCCAGTACTTC; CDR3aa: CASSLGLRRETQYF
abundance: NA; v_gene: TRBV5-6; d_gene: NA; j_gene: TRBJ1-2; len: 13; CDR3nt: TGTGCCAGCAGCACGAACAGATACTATGGCTACACCTTC; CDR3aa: CASSTNRYYGYTF
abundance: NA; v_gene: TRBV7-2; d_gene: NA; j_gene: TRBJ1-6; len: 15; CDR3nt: TGTGCCAGCAGCTTATCAGGACAACATAATTCACCCCTCCACTTT; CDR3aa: CASSLSGQHNSPLHF
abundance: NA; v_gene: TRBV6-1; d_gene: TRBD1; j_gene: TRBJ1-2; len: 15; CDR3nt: TGTGCCAGCAGTGATGCAGGGGGCTGGGACTATGGCTACACCTTC; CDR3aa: CASSDAGGWDYGYTF
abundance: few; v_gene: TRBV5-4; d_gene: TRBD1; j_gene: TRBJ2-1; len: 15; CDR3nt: TGTGCCAGCAGCCTTAGACAGGGCCGGTACAATGAGCAGTTCTTC; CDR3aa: CASSLRQGRYNEQFF
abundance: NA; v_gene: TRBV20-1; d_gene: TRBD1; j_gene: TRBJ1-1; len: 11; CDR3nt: TGCAGTGCTACAGGGGGCACTGAAGCTTTCTTT; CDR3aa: CSATGGTEAFF
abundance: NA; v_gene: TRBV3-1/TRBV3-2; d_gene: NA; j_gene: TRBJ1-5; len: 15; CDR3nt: TGTGCCAGCAGCCAAGCTGGCGGGTTTGGTCAGCCCCAGCATTTT; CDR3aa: CASSQAGGFGQPQHF
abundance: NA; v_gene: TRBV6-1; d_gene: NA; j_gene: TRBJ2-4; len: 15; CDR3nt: TGTGCCAGCAGTGAGAACAGGGTTGGCAAAAACATTCAGTACTTC; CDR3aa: CASSENRVGKNIQYF
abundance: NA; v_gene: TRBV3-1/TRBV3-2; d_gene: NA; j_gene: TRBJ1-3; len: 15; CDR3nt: TGTGCCAGCAGCCAAAGGGGTTCCTCTGGAAACACCATATATTTT; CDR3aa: CASSQRGSSGNTIYF
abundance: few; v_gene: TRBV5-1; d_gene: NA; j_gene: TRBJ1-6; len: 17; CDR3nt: TGCGCCAGCAGCTACTCGACACCTTCCTCCTATAATTCACCCCTCCACTTT; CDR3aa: CASSYSTPSSYNSPLHF
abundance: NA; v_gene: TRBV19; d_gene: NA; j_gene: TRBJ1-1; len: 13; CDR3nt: TGTGCCAGTAGTAGCAGGGAGAACACTGAAGCTTTCTTT; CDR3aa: CASSSRENTEAFF